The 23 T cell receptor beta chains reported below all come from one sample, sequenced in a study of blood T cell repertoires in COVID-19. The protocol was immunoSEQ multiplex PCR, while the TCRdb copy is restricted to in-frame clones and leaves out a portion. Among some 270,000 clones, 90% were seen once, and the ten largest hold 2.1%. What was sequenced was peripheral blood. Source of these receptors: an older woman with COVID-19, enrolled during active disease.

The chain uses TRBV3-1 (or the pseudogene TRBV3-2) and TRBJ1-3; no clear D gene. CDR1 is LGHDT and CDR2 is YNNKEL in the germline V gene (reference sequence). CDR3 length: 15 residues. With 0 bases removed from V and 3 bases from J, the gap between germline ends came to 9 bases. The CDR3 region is CASSQETVSGNTIYF. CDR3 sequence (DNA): TGTGCCAGCAGCCAAGAAACAGTCAGTGGAAACACCATATATTTT.

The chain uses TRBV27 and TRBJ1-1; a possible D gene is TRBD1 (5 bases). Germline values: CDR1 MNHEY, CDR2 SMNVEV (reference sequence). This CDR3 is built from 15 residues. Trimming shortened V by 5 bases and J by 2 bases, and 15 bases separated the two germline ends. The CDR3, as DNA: TGTGCCAGCAGTCCCGACAGAGAAAGTAACACTGAAGCTTTCTTT. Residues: CASSPDRESNTEAFF.

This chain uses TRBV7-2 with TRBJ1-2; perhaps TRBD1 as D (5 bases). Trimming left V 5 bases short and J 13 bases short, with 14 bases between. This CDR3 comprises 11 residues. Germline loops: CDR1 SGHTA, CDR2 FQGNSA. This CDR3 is CASSPDGGATF. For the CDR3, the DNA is TGTGCCAGCAGCCCGGACGGGGGTGCCACCTTC. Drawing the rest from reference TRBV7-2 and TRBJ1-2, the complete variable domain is GAGVSQSPSNKVTEKGKDVELRCDPISGHTALYWYRQSLGQGLEFLIYFQGNSAPDKSGLPSDRFSAERTGGSVSTLTIQRTQQEDSAVYLCASSPDGGATFGSGTRLTVV.

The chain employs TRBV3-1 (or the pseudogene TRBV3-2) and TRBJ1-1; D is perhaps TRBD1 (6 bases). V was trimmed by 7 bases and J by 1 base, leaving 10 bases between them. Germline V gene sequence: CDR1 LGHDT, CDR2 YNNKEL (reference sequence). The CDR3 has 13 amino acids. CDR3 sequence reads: CASTDRRNTEAFF. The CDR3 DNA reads TGTGCCAGCACCGACAGGAGGAACACTGAAGCTTTCTTT.

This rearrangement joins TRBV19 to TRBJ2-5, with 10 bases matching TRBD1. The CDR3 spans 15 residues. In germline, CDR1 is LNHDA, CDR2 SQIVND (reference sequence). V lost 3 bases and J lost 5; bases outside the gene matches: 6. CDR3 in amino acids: CASSIGGDRGETQYF. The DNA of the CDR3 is TGTGCCAGTAGTATTGGTGGGGACAGGGGTGAGACCCAGTACTTC.

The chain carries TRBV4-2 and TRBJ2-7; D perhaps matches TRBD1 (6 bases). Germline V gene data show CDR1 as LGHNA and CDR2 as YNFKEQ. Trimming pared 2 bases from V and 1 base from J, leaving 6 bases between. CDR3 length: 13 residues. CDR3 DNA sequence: TGTGCCAGCAGCCAAACAGGGTCCTACGAGCAGTACTTC. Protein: CASSQTGSYEQYF.

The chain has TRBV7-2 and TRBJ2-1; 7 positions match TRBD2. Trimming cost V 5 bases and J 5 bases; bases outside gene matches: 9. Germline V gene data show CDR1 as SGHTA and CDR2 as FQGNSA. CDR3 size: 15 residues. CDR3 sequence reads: CASSPWGRAHNEQFF. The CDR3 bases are TGTGCCAGCAGCCCCTGGGGGAGGGCTCACAATGAGCAGTTCTTC.

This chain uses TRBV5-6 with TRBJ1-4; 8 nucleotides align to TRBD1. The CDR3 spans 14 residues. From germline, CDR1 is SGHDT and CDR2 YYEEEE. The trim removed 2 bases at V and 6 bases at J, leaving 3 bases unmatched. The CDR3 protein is CASSFRGRHEKLFF. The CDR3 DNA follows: TGTGCCAGCAGCTTCAGGGGGCGCCATGAAAAACTGTTTTTT.

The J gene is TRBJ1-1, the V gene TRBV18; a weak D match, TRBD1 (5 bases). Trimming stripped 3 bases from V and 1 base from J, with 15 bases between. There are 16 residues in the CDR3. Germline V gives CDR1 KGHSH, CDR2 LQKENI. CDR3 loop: CASSPVGQGSNTEAFF. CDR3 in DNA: TGTGCCAGCTCACCCGTGGGTCAGGGATCGAACACTGAAGCTTTCTTT.

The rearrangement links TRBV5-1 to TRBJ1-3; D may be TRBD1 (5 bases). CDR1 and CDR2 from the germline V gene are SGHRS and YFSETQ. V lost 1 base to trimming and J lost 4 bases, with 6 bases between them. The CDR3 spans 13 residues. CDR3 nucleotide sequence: TGCGCCAGCAGCTTGAACAGGGGAAACACCATATATTTT. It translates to CASSLNRGNTIYF.

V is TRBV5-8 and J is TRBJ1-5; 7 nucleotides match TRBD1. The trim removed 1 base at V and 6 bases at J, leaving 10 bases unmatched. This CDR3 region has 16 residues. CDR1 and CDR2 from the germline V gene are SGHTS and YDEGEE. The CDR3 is CASSLWDTGTVQPQHF. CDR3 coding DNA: TGTGCCAGCAGCTTGTGGGACACGGGGACAGTTCAGCCCCAGCATTTT.

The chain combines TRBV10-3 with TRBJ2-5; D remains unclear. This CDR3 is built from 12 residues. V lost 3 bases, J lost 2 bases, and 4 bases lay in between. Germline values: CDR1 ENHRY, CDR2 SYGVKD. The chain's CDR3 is CAISDRQETQYF. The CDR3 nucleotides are TGTGCCATCAGTGACAGACAAGAGACCCAGTACTTC.

CDR3 nucleotides: TGTGCCAGTAGCCGGGGACTTAATGAAAAACTGTTTTTT. Translating it yields CASSRGLNEKLFF. This rearrangement joins TRBV19 to TRBJ1-4, with a tentative D call TRBD1 (5 bases). There are 13 residues in the CDR3. Germline values: CDR1 LNHDA, CDR2 SQIVND (reference sequence). V lost 6 bases to trimming and J lost 4 bases, with 9 bases between them. Supplemented by reference TRBV19 and TRBJ1-4, the full variable domain reads DGGITQSPKYLFRKEGQNVTLSCEQNLNHDAMYWYRQDPGQGLRLIYYSQIVNDFQKGDIAEGYSVSREKKESFPLTVTSAQKNPTAFYLCASSRGLNEKLFFGSGTQLSVL.

This chain's CDR3 is CASSPSGQGLETQYF. The CDR3 DNA reads as TGCGCCAGCAGCCCGTCTGGACAGGGCCTTGAGACCCAGTACTTC. The chain joins TRBV5-1 to TRBJ2-5, with 8 bases that match TRBD1. The germline V gene encodes CDR1 SGHRS and CDR2 YFSETQ. V was clipped by 4 bases and J by 5 bases; unmatched bases: 10. CDR3 length: 15 amino acids.

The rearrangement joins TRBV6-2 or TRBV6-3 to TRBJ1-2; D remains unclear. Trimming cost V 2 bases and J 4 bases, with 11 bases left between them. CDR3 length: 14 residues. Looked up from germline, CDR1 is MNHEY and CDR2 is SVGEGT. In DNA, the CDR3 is TGTGCCAGCAGTTACGATCCAGGAAGCTATGGCTACACCTTC. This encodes CASSYDPGSYGYTF.

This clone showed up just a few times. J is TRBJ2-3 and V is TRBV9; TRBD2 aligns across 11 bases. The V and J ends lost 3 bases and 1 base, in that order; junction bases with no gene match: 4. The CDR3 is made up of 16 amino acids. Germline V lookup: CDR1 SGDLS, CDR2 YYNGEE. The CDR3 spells CASSAPGLAGTDTQYF. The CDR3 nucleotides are TGTGCCAGCAGCGCCCCGGGACTAGCGGGCACAGATACGCAGTATTTT. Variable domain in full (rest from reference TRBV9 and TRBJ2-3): DSGVTQTPKHLITATGQRVTLRCSPRSGDLSVYWYQQSLDQGLQFLIQYYNGEERAKGNILERFSAQQFPDLHSELNLSSLELGDSALYFCASSAPGLAGTDTQYFGPGTRLTVL.

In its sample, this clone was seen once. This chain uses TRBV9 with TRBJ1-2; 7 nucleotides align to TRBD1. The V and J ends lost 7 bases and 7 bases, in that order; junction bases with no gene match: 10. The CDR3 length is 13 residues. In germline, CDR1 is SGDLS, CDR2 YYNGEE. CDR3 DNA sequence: TGTGCCAGCGGACAGACAGGGACAAGTGGCTACACCTTC. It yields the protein CASGQTGTSGYTF.

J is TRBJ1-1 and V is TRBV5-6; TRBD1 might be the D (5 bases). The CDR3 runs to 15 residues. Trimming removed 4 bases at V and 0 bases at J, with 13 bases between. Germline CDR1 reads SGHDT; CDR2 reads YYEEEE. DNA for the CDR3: TGTGCCAGCAGCCCACCTTACAGGATGAACACTGAAGCTTTCTTT. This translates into CASSPPYRMNTEAFF. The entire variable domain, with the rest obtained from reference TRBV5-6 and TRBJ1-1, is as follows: DAGVTQSPTHLIKTRGQQVTLRCSPKSGHDTVSWYQQALGQGPQFIFQYYEEEERQRGNFPDRFSGHQFPNYSSELNVNALLLGDSALYLCASSPPYRMNTEAFFGQGTRLTVV.

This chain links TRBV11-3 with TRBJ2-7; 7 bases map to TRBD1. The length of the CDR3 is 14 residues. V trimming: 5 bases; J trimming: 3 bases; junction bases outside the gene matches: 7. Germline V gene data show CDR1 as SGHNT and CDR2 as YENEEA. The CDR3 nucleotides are TGTGCCAGCAGCAGAGGGGGCCAGGACTACGAGCAGTACTTC. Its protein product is CASSRGGQDYEQYF.

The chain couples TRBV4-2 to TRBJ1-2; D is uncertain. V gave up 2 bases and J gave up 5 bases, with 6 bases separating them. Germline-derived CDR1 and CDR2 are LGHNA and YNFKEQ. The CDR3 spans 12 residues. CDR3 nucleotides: TGTGCCAGCAGCCAAATGGAGTATGGCTACACCTTC. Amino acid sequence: CASSQMEYGYTF.

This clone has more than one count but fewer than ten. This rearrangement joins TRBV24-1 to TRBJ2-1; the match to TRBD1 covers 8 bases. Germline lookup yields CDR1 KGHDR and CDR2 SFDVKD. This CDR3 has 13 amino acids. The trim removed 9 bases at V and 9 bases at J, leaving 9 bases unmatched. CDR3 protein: CATGQGARGEQFF. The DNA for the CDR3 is TGTGCCACCGGTCAGGGGGCAAGGGGTGAGCAGTTCTTC.

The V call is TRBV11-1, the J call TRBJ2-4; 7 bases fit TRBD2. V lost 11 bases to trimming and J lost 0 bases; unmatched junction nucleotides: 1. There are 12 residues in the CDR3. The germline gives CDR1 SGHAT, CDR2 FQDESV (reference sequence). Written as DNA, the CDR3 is TGTGCCTCGGGGGGAGCCAAAAACATTCAGTACTTC. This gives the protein CASGGAKNIQYF. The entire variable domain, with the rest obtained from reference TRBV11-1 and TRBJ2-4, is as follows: EAEVAQSPRYKITEKSQAVAFWCDPISGHATLYWYRQILGQGPELLVQFQDESVVDDSQLPKDRFSAERLKGVDSTLKIQPAELGDSAMYLCASGGAKNIQYFGAGTRLSVL.

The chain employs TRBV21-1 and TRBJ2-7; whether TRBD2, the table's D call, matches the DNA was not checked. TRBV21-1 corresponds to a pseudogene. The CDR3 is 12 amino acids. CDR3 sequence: CASSKCRVEQYF. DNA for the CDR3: TGTGCCAGCAGCAAATGTCGGGTCGAGCAGTACTTC.